This TCR beta chain was captured by sequencing in a study of human T cells and chemical hapten exposure. Turning to the study itself: For sensitization, 2% DPC was applied to an approximately 2 cm by approximately 2 cm patch of upper inner arm skin.

Time point specified: patch test 2, 6 weeks after DPC sensitization. Treatment of the sample: therapeutic diphenylcyclopropenone sensitization with weekly scalp DPC. Samples of blood were obtained prior to the application of each patch test. This CDR3 contains 14 residues. Trimming removed 2 bases at V and 2 bases at J, with 8 bases between. TCRdb reprocessed the RACE reads with MiXCR, giving one entry per CDR3 protein. The sample shows approximately 350,000 distinct CDR3 sequences, roughly 6.3% of them seen only once. Study-wide points: In the PT1 data, expanded TCR counts showed a positive correlation with patch test score.

There are many counts of this clonotype. Its cognate antigen is unknown. The chain uses TRBV12-3 or TRBV12-4 and TRBJ2-3, with D possibly called TRBD1 or TRBD2 (5 bases each). This clonotype was sampled from a woman under 30 with alopecia areata. Some clones in this sample may be carry-over from other donors' samples. The material was whole blood, obtained in connection with sensitization to the hapten diphenylcyclopropenone (DPC). The CDR3 bases are TGTGCCAGCAGTTTATTGGGGACCACAGATACGCAGTATTTT. This translates into CASSLLGTTDTQYF.